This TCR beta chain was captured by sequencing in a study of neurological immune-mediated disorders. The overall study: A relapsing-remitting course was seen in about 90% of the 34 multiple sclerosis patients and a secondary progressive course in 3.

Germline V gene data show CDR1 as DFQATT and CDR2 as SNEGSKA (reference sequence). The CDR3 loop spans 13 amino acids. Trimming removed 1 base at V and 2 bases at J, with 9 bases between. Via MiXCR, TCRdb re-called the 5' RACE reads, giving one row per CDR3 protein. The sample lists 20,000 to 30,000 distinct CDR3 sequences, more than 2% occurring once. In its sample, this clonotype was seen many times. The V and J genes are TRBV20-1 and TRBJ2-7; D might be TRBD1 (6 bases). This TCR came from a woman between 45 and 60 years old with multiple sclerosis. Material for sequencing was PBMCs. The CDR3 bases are TGCAGTGCTAGAGGGGACACACCCTACGAGCAGTACTTC. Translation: CSARGDTPYEQYF.